These T cell receptor beta chains were read from a single sample in a study of radiotherapy plus CTLA-4 blockade in lung cancer. The protocol was immunoSEQ multiplex PCR, while the TCRdb copy is restricted to in-frame clones and leaves out a portion. The table shows about 97,000 clones, with under 85% occurring only once. The specimen was peripheral blood, collected from a patient treated with radiotherapy plus ipilimumab. The source is a human donor with non-small cell lung cancer who had a partial response to radiotherapy plus ipilimumab. Some clones in this sample may be carry-over from other donors' samples. Each CDR3 is given with its conserved first and last residue. A D gene is named only where the DNA matches it firmly. Part of the rows lack a size; the others show once, few, many or a class for expanded clones.

D gene | J gene | clone size | V gene | CDR3 DNA | CDR3 protein
. | TRBJ1-5 | . | TRBV4-2 | TGTGCCAGCAGCCAGAGGGTCGGGAGCAATCAGCCCCAGCATTTT | CASSQRVGSNQPQHF
TRBD1 | TRBJ1-5 | once | TRBV15 | TGTGCCACCAGCACCTACAGGGGGACGAGCCAGCCCCAGCATTTT | CATSTYRGTSQPQHF
TRBD1 | TRBJ2-7 | . | TRBV28 | TGTGCCAGCAGAATGACAGGGTCATGGTACGAGCAGTACTTC | CASRMTGSWYEQYF
. | TRBJ2-2 | . | TRBV5-1 | TGCGCCAGCAGTTTTGGGCACCAAAACACCGGGGAGCTGTTTTTT | CASSFGHQNTGELFF
TRBD2 | TRBJ2-7 | . | TRBV27 | TGTGCCAGCAGTAAACTAGCGGGGGGCCCGACCCACGAGCAGTACTTC | CASSKLAGGPTHEQYF
TRBD1 | TRBJ1-4 | few | TRBV15 | TGTGCCACCAGCGGAAAGGGGGCCCTGAGCAATGAAAAACTGTTTTTT | CATSGKGALSNEKLFF
TRBD1 | TRBJ2-7 | . | TRBV4-2 | TGTGCCAGCAGCCAAGTATGGGACAGCTCCTACGAGCAGTACTTC | CASSQVWDSSYEQYF
. | TRBJ1-2 | medium-sized | TRBV18 | TGTGCCAGCTCACCGGGGCTTGAGCAGAGCACCTATGGCTACACCTTC | CASSPGLEQSTYGYTF
TRBD2 | TRBJ2-1 | . | TRBV5-5 | TGTGCCAGCAGCCTTAGCGGGGGTTACTACAATGAGCAGTTCTTC | CASSLSGGYYNEQFF
TRBD2 | TRBJ2-2 | once | TRBV5-1 | TGCGCCAGTAGGGATTCGTTCGGGACTAGCGACACCGGGGAGCTGTTTTTT | CASRDSFGTSDTGELFF
. | TRBJ2-5 | . | TRBV18 | TGTGCCAGCATCCAAACCCAGCAAGAGACCCAGTACTTC | CASIQTQQETQYF
. | TRBJ2-1 | . | TRBV18 | TGTGCCAGCTCACCACAAACAGGGAAGAACTACAATGAGCAGTTCTTC | CASSPQTGKNYNEQFF
. | TRBJ1-1 | . | TRBV10-1 | TGCGCCCGTGCAGGGGAATGGCGCGCTGAAGCTTTCTTT | CARAGEWRAEAFF
. | TRBJ2-3 | . | TRBV4-2 | TGTGCCAGCAGCCAAGGTCTCTACCTTACAGATACGCAGTATTTT | CASSQGLYLTDTQYF
. | TRBJ1-2 | . | TRBV11-3 | TGTGCCAGCAGCCCCGGAGATAACTATGGCTACACCTTC | CASSPGDNYGYTF
. | TRBJ2-3 | . | TRBV7-9 | TGTGCCAGCAGCCTGATTAGCGGTTCCACAGATACGCAGTATTTT | CASSLISGSTDTQYF